This T cell receptor beta chain emerged from a study of blood T cell repertoires in COVID-19. Participants had their cohort set by participant-reported clinical history. The germline V gene has CDR1 MGHRA and CDR2 YSYEKL. The CDR3 is 14 residues long. The V end was cut by 2 bases, the J end by 7 bases, with 11 bases between. TCRdb keeps only in-frame clones here, not all; method: immunoSEQ multiplex PCR. The sample contains roughly 200,000 clones, 85% of which appear only once. The V and J genes are TRBV4-1 and TRBJ2-2, with D maybe TRBD1 (5 bases). This clonotype was sampled from a man aged 35-49 years who had recovered from COVID-19. Sequences were obtained from PBMCs or T cells enriched from blood (not recorded which). The CDR3 nucleotides read TGCGCCAGCAGCCAACAACAGGTGATCGGGGAGCTGTTTTTT. As protein: CASSQQQVIGELFF.